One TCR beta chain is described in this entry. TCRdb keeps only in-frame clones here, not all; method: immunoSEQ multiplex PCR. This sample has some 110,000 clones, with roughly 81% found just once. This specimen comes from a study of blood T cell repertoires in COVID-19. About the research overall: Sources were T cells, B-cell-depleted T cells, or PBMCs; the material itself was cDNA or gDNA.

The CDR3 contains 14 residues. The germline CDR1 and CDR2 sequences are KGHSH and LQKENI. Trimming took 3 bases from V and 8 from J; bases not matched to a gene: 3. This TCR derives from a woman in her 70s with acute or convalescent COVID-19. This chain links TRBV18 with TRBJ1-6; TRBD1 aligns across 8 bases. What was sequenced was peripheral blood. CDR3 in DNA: TGTGCCAGCTCACCGGACAGGGTTGATTCACCCCTCCACTTT. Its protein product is CASSPDRVDSPLHF.